The present entry profiles one T cell receptor beta chain with its context. Its antigen is unidentified. Germline V gene data show CDR1 as MGHRA and CDR2 as YSYEKL. The CDR3 has 16 amino acids. V lost 0 bases to trimming and J lost 3 bases, with 13 bases between them. Generated by immunoSEQ multiplex PCR, the TCRdb table keeps only in-frame clones and is missing some. The sample consists of roughly 25,000 clones, 96% of them appearing once. The data are from a study of monozygotic twins with cystic fibrosis. Study-level results: In 13 of 16 pairs, V gene usage was closest to the co-twin's. Age, concordance and disease severity did not associate with shared CDR3 numbers. The repertoire was suggested to be naive-dominated, clonality median around 0.0089. Monozygotic CF twin pairs shared significantly more nucleotide-identical clonotypes than unrelated CF individuals did.

The chain joins TRBV4-1 to TRBJ2-3; D may be TRBD2 (6 bases). The sequenced sample consisted of blood. The sequence was collected from a girl aged 2-9 years with cystic fibrosis. CDR3: CASSQDEGGATDTQYF. CDR3 bases: TGCGCCAGCAGCCAAGATGAGGGAGGAGCAACAGATACGCAGTATTTT.